This T cell receptor beta chain emerged from a study of T cells in Graves' hyperthyroidism and ophthalmopathy. Study information: Specimen type is peripheral blood, collected at initial diagnosis prior to any treatment. Study-wide findings and caveats: Researchers found most expanded thyroid clonotypes above 0.001 in blood as well. Stable hyperthyroidism was told apart from ophthalmopathy by a model built on 13 V-J features.

With a duration under 2 months, the hyperthyroidism was newly diagnosed in patients aged 18 to 65. CDR1 MDHEN and CDR2 SYDVKM come from the germline V gene. Trimming removed 8 bases at V and 7 bases at J, with 18 bases between. This CDR3 comprises 15 residues. This clonotype has a count of ten or more. Antigen: not known. RNA transcripts provided the source from which TCR beta CDR3 regions were amplified. The study used the HTBI primer set for a first-round RT-PCR of the TCR CDR3. In TCRdb, the multiplex PCR reads were re-called with MiXCR into one record per CDR3 protein. The table includes fewer than 450,000 distinct CDR3 sequences, 15% to 20% detected once.

This TCR was recovered from a woman aged 25-40 years with Graves' hyperthyroidism that later progressed to Graves' ophthalmopathy. Sequenced: blood. The chain links TRBV28 to TRBJ1-6; perhaps TRBD1 as D (6 bases). Written as DNA, the CDR3 is TGTGCCAGCGGCCCTATACAGGGAGTCAATTCACCCCTCCACTTT. Translating it yields CASGPIQGVNSPLHF.